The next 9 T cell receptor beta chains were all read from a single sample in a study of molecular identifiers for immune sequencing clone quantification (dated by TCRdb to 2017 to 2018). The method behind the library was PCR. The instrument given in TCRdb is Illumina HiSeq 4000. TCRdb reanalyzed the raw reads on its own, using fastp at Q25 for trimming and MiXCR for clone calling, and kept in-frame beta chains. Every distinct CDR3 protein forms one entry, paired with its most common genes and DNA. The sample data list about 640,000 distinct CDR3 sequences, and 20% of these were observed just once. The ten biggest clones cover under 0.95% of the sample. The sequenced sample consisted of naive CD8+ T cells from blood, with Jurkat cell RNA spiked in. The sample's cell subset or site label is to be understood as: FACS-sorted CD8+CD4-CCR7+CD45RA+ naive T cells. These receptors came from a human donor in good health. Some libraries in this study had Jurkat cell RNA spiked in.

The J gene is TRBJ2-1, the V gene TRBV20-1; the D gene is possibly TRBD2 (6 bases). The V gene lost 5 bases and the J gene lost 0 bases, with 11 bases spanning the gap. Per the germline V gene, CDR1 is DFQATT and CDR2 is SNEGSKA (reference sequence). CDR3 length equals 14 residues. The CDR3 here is CSAEAGHSYNEQFF. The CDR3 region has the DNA TGCAGTGCTGAAGCGGGTCACTCCTACAATGAGCAGTTCTTC.

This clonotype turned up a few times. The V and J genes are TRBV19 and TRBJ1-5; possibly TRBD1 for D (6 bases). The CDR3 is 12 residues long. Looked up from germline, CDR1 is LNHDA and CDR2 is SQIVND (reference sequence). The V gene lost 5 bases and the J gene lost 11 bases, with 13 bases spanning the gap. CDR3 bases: TGTGCCAGTAGTTTCTCAGGGGTAACCCAGCATTTT. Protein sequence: CASSFSGVTQHF.

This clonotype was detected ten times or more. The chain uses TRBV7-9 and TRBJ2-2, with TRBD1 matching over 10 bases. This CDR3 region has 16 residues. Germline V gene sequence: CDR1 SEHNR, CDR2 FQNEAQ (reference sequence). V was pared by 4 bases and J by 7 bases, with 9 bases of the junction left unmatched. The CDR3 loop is CASSSRDRGEDGELFF. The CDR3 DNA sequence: TGTGCCAGCAGCTCCCGGGACAGGGGTGAGGACGGGGAGCTGTTTTTT.

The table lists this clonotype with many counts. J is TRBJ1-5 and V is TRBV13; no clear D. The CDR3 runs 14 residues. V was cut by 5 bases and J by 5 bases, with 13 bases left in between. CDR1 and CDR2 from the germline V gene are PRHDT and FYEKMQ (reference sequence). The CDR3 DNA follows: TGTGCCAGCAGCCCCCGAGGGTCGGATCAGCCCCAGCATTTT. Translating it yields CASSPRGSDQPQHF.

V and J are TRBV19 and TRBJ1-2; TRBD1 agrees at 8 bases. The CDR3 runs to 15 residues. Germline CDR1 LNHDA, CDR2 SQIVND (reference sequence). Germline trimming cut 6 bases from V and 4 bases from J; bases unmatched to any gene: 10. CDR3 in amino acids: CASRLEYGQGYGYTF. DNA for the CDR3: TGTGCCAGTAGATTGGAGTATGGACAGGGCTATGGCTACACCTTC.

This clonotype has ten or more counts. The CDR3 protein is CASSLLGTSAGDTQYF. CDR3 nucleotide sequence: TGTGCCAGCAGTTTACTCGGGACTAGCGCCGGAGATACGCAGTATTTT. This chain connects TRBV28 to TRBJ2-3, with TRBD2 matching over 10 bases. The CDR3 is 16 residues long. CDR1 MDHEN and CDR2 SYDVKM come from the germline V gene. V gave up 2 bases and J gave up 5 bases; unmatched junction bases: 7.

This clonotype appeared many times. The CDR3 spells CASSEEGLMNTEAFF. Written as DNA, the CDR3 is TGTGCCAGCAGTGAAGAGGGGTTAATGAACACTGAAGCTTTCTTT. The chain couples TRBV6-1 to TRBJ1-1, with D perhaps TRBD1 (5 bases). The CDR3 length is 15 residues. CDR1 and CDR2 (germline): MNHNS, SASEGT. V shed 1 base and J shed 0 bases, with 9 bases lying between them.

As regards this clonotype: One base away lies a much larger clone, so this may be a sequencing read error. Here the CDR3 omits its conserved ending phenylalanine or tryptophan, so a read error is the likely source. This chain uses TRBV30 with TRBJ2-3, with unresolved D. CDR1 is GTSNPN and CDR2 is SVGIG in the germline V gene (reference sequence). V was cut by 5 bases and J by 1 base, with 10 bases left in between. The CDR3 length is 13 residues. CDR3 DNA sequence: TGTGCCTGGGGCCGGACGGGCACAGATACGCAGTATTCT. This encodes CAWGRTGTDTQYS.

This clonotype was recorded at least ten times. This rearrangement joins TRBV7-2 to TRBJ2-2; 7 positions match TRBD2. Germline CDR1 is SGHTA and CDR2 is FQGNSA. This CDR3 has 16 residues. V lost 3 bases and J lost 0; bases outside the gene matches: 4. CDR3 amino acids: CASSLGGGANTGELFF. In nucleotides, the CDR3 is TGTGCCAGCAGCTTGGGCGGGGGAGCGAACACCGGGGAGCTGTTTTTT.